These 9 T cell receptor beta chains were all obtained from the same sample, sequenced in a study of CD8+CD57+ T cells in acquired aplastic anemia. Flow cytometry had shown expanded CD8+CD57+ cells in the patients chosen for sequencing. TCR beta VDJ and CDR3 profiles were obtained from a genomic DNA template. One entry per CDR3 protein results from TCRdb running MiXCR on the reads. Of under 500,000 distinct CDR3 sequences listed, more than 25% are singletons. The sample was sorted CD4+, CD8+, or CD8+CD57+ T cells (not recorded which) from PBMCs. These receptors originate from a human donor with aplastic anemia.

This clonotype was seen a handful of times. The V call is TRBV11-2, the J call TRBJ2-1, with TRBD1 matching 7 bases. Germline CDR1 reads SGHAT; CDR2 reads FQNNGV. The trim removed 2 bases at V and 6 bases at J, leaving 7 bases unmatched. The CDR3 runs 15 residues. CDR3 loop: CASSLLDRVINEQFF. DNA for the CDR3: TGTGCCAGCAGCTTACTCGACAGGGTGATCAATGAGCAGTTCTTC. The whole variable domain, remainder taken from reference TRBV11-2 and TRBJ2-1, is EAGVAQSPRYKIIEKRQSVAFWCNPISGHATLYWYQQILGQGPKLLIQFQNNGVVDDSQLPKDRFSAERLKGVDSTLKIQPAKLEDSAVYLCASSLLDRVINEQFFGPGTRLTVL.

This clonotype was observed a handful of times. The V call is TRBV5-6, the J call TRBJ2-7, with 7 bases that match TRBD1. CDR1 is SGHDT and CDR2 is YYEEEE in the germline V gene. V lost 4 bases to trimming and J lost 3 bases; unmatched junction nucleotides: 10. This CDR3 comprises 15 residues. The CDR3 is CASSPSRGGNYEQYF. In DNA, the CDR3 is TGTGCCAGCAGCCCTTCCCGAGGGGGCAACTACGAGCAGTACTTC.

V is TRBV19 and J is TRBJ1-2, with 8 bases identical to TRBD1. V shed 5 bases, J shed 4 bases, and the junction held 9 bases outside the gene matches. The CDR3 is 15 amino acids. Germline CDR1 is LNHDA and CDR2 is SQIVND (reference sequence). The CDR3 loop is CASSLSGGIGYGYTF. DNA for the CDR3: TGTGCCAGTAGTTTGTCAGGGGGCATAGGCTATGGCTACACCTTC.

This clonotype was detected a few times. Given a much more abundant clone one base away, this may be a read error. The rearrangement joins TRBV2 to TRBJ2-5; no reliable D call. Trimming left V 2 bases short and J 1 base short, with 8 bases between. In germline, CDR1 is SNHLY, CDR2 FYNNEI. The CDR3 is 14 residues long. CDR3: CASSETLVQETQYF. The CDR3 DNA follows: TGTGCCAGCAGTGAAACGCTTGTCCAAGAGACCCAGTACTTC.

This clonotype was seen many times. V and J are TRBV7-9 and TRBJ2-1; TRBD1 aligns across 9 bases. V dropped 6 bases and J dropped 6; count of bases not matched to a gene: 9. Germline V lookup: CDR1 SEHNR, CDR2 FQNEAQ (reference sequence). The CDR3 is made up of 15 amino acids. CDR3 coding DNA: TGTGCCAGCAGTTCCCCGGGACAGGGATCCAATGAGCAGTTCTTC. It translates to CASSSPGQGSNEQFF.

As concerns this clonotype: A much larger clone sits a single nucleotide away, making a read error possible. The chain couples TRBV9 to TRBJ1-5; maybe TRBD1 (5 bases). The CDR3 sequence is 15 residues long. In germline, CDR1 is SGDLS, CDR2 YYNGEE. CDR3 protein: CVSSVGPGPHQPQHF. CDR3 in DNA: TGTGTCAGCAGCGTAGGTCCAGGGCCCCATCAGCCCCAGCATTTT.

This clonotype was counted many times. The rearrangement uses TRBV6-1 and TRBJ2-7; D gene uncertain. CDR3 size: 11 residues. Trimming took off 1 base at V and 5 bases at J, with 3 bases between the two ends. Per germline, CDR1 MNHNS and CDR2 SASEGT. This chain's CDR3 is CASSEGNEQYF. The CDR3 bases are TGTGCCAGCAGTGAAGGGAACGAGCAGTACTTC.

The chain is built from TRBV6-5 and TRBJ1-2; D gene ambiguous. The ends were cut back, 2 bases at V and 2 bases at J, with 9 bases in the middle. The CDR3 is 14 amino acids. CDR1 MNHEY and CDR2 SVGAGI come from the germline V gene. CDR3 amino acids: CASSYAEGNYGYTF. For the CDR3, the DNA is TGTGCCAGCAGTTACGCGGAGGGAAACTATGGCTACACCTTC.

The genes are TRBV30 and TRBJ2-1; the D call may be TRBD1 or TRBD2 (5 bases each). Germline V lookup: CDR1 GTSNPN, CDR2 SVGIG (reference sequence). CDR3 length: 14 amino acids. The V end lost 4 bases, the J end lost 0 bases, and 10 bases lay between the germline ends. The CDR3 DNA reads as TGTGCCTGGAATGGGGGTAGCTCCTACAATGAGCAGTTCTTC. Translation: CAWNGGSSYNEQFF.